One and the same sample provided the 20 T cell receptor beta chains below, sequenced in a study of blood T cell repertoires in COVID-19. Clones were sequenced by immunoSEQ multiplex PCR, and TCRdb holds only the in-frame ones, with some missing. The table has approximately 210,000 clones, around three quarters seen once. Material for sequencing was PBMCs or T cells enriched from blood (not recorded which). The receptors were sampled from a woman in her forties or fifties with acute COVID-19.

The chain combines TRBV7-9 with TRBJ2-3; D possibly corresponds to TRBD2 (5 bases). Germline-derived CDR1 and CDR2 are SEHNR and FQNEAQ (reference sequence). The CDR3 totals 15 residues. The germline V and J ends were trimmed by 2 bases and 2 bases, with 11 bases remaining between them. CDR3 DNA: TGTGCCAGCAGCTTACGCAGCGGATCCACAGATACGCAGTATTTT. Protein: CASSLRSGSTDTQYF. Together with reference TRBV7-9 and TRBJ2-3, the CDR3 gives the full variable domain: DTGVSQNPRHKITKRGQNVTFRCDPISEHNRLYWYRQTLGQGPEFLTYFQNEAQLEKSRLLSDRFSAERPKGSFSTLEIQRTEQGDSAMYLCASSLRSGSTDTQYFGPGTRLTVL.

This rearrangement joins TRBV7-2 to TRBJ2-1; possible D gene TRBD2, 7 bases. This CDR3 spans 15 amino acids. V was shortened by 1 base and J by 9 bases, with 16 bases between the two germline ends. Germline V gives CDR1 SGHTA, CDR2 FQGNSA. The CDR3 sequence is CASSLGGGALLEQFF. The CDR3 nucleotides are TGTGCCAGCAGCTTAGGTGGGGGGGCCTTACTTGAGCAGTTCTTC.

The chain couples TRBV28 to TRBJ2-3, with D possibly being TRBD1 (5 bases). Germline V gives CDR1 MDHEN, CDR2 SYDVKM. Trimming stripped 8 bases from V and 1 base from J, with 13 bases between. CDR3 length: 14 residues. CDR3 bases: TGTGCCAGCGAACCGCCCAGGGGCACAGATACGCAGTATTTT. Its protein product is CASEPPRGTDTQYF.

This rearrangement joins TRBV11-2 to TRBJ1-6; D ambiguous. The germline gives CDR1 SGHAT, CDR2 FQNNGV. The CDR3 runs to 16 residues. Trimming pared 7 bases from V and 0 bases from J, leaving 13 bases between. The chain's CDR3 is CASTRSGSSYNSPLHF. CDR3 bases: TGTGCCAGCACTCGATCCGGGAGCTCCTATAATTCACCCCTCCACTTT. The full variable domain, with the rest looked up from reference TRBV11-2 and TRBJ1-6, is EAGVAQSPRYKIIEKRQSVAFWCNPISGHATLYWYQQILGQGPKLLIQFQNNGVVDDSQLPKDRFSAERLKGVDSTLKIQPAKLEDSAVYLCASTRSGSSYNSPLHFGNGTRLTVT.

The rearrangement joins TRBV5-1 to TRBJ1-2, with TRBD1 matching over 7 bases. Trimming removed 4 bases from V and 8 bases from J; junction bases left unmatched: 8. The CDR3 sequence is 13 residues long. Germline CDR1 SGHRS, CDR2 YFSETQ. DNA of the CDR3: TGCGCCAGCAGCAAGACAGGGCTTGCGGGCTACACCTTC. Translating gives CASSKTGLAGYTF. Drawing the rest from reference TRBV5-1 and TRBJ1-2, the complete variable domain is KAGVTQTPRYLIKTRGQQVTLSCSPISGHRSVSWYQQTPGQGLQFLFEYFSETQRNKGNFPGRFSGRQFSNSRSEMNVSTLELGDSALYLCASSKTGLAGYTFGSGTRLTVV.

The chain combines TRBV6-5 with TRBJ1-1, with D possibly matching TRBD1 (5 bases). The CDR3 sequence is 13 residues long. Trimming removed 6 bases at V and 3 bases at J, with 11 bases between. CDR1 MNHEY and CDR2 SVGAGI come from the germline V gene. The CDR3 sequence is CASSSATDTEAFF. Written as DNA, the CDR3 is TGTGCCAGCAGCTCCGCGACAGACACTGAAGCTTTCTTT.

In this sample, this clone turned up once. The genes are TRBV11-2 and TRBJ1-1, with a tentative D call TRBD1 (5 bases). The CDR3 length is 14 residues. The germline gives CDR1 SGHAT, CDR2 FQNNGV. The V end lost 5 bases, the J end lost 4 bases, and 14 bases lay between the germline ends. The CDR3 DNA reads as TGTGCCAGCAGCCTGCACCAGGGCCCCACTGAAGCTTTCTTT. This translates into CASSLHQGPTEAFF.

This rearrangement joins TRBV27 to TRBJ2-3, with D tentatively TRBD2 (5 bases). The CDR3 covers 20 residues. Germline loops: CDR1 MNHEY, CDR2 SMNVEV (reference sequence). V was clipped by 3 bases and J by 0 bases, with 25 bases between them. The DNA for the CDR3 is TGTGCCAGCAGTTTTAGAATTCGGGGTCTACGTACTCCTAGCACAGATACGCAGTATTTT. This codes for CASSFRIRGLRTPSTDTQYF.

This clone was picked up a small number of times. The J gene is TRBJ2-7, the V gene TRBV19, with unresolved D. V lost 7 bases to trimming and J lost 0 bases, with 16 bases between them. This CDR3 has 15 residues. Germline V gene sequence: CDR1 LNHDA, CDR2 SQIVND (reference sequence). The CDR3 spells CASKNPDTRSYEQYV. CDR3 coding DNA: TGTGCCAGTAAAAATCCAGACACCCGCTCCTACGAGCAGTACGTC.

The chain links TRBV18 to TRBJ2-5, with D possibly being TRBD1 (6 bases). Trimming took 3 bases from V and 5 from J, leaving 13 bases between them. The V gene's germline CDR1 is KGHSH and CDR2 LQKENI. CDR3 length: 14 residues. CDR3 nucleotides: TGTGCCAGCTCACCCCAGGGGAGAAAGGAGACCCAGTACTTC. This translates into CASSPQGRKETQYF.

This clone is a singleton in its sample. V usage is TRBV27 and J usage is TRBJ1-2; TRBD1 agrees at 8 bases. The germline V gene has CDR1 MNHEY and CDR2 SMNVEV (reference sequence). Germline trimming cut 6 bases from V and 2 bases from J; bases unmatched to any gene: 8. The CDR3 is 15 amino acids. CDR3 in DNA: TGTGCCAGCAGGTGGAGTTCAGGGGGCAACTATGGCTACACCTTC. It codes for CASRWSSGGNYGYTF.

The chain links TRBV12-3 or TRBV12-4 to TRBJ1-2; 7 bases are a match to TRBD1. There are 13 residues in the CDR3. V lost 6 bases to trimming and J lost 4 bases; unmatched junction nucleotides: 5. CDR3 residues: CASRGGQSYGYTF. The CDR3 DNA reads TGTGCCAGCAGGGGGGGACAGAGCTATGGCTACACCTTC.

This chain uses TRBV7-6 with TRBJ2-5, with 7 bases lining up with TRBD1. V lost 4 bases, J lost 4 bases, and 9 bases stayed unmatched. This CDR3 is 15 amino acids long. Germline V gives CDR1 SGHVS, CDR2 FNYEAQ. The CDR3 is CASSWGPSGGETQYF. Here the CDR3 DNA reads TGTGCCAGCAGCTGGGGCCCTTCAGGGGGAGAGACCCAGTACTTC.

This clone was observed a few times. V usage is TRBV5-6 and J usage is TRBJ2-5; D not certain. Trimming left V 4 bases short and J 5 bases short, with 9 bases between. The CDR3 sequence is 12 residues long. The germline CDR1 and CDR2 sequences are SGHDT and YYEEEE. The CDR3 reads CASSRVGETQYF. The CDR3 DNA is TGTGCCAGCAGCAGAGTCGGGGAGACCCAGTACTTC.

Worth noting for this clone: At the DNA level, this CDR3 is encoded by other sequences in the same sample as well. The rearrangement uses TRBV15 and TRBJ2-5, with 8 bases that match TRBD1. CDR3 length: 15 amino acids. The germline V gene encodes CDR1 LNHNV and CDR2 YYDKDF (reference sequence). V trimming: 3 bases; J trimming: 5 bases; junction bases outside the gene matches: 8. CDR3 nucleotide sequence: TGTGCCACCAGCAGGGGGCAGGGGGCGAGTGAGACCCAGTACTTC. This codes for CATSRGQGASETQYF.

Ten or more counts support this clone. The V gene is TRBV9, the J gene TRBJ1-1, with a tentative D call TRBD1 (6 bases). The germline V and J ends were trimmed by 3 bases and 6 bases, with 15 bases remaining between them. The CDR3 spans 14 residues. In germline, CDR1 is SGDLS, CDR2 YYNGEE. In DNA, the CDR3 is TGTGCCAGCAGCGCCTTTACAGGGAGCCCTGAAGCTTTCTTT. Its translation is CASSAFTGSPEAFF.

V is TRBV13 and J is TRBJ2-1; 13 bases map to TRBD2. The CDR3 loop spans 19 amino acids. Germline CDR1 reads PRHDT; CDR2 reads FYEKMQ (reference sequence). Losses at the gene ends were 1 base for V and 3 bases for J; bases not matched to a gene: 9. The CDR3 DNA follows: TGTGCCAGCAGCTTAGTACTAGCGGGGGGGCGTAGGGGCTACAATGAGCAGTTCTTC. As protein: CASSLVLAGGRRGYNEQFF.

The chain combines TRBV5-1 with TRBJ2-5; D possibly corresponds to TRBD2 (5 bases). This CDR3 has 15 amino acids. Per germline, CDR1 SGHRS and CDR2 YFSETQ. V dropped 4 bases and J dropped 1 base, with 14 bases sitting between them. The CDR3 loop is CASSTALAPQETQYF. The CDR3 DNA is TGCGCCAGCAGCACGGCCCTAGCCCCCCAAGAGACCCAGTACTTC.

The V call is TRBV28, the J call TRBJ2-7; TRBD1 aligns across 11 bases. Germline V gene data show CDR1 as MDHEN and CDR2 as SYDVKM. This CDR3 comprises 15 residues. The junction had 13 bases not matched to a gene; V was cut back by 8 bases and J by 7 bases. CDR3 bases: TGTGCCAGCTCACTGCACGGACAGGGGGCGCGAGAGCAGTACGTC. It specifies CASSLHGQGAREQYV.

The CDR3 loop reads CASSPTPSSNTEAFF. DNA for the CDR3: TGTGCCAGCAGCCCGACACCAAGTTCGAACACTGAAGCTTTCTTT. V and J are TRBV5-4 and TRBJ1-1; D gene unclear. Per the germline V gene, CDR1 is SGHNT and CDR2 is YYREEE (reference sequence). The V end was cut by 4 bases, the J end by 1 base, with 14 bases between. The CDR3 runs to 15 residues.